This T cell receptor beta chain was sequenced during a study of human T cells and chemical hapten exposure. General study findings and limits: Large CDR3 similarity clusters arose significantly more often from expanded TCRs than from controls.

This clonotype has ten or more counts. Its target is unknown. Sequence at one end of the junction differs from germline and may be a read error. TCRdb re-called the RACE reads with MiXCR, one entry per CDR3 protein. The sample lists some 110,000 distinct CDR3 sequences; roughly 12% were seen once. The germline V gene has CDR1 SQVTM and CDR2 ANQGSEA. CDR3 length: 10 residues. Time point indicated: pre-sensitization, week 0. Treatment defined: therapeutic diphenylcyclopropenone sensitization with weekly scalp DPC. Blood sampling preceded each patch test application. The sequencing used whole blood, collected in connection with sensitization to the hapten diphenylcyclopropenone (DPC). The rearrangement joins TRBV29-1 to TRBJ1-2; TRBD1 might be the D (6 bases). The source is a woman in her fifties or sixties with alopecia areata. Some clones in this sample may be carry-over from other donors' samples. This chain's CDR3 is CSASPRTAFF. The CDR3 DNA sequence: TGCAGCGCCTCACCACGGACAGCTTTCTTC.